These 32 T cell receptor beta chains were all obtained from the same sample, sequenced in a study of T cells after yellow fever vaccination. TCRdb called the 5' RACE reads again in MiXCR, with one record for every CDR3 protein. The sample consists of about 320,000 distinct CDR3 sequences, around 13% of them appearing once. The material was CD4+ T cells sorted from PBMCs, obtained 15 days after the yellow fever booster vaccination. Every receptor here comes from a man aged 18 to 35 who received the YFV17D yellow fever vaccine.

This sequence joins TRBV7-8 and TRBJ2-7; D may be TRBD1 (5 bases). Trimming removed 3 bases from V and 0 bases from J, with 12 bases in between. The CDR3 length is 15 residues. Germline assignment: CDR1 SGHVS and CDR2 FQNEAQ. The CDR3 is CASSLGQLSSYEQYV. The CDR3 DNA follows: TGTGCCAGCAGCTTGGGGCAGCTGAGCTCCTACGAGCAGTACGTC.

This clonotype has a handful of counts. The DNA of the CDR3 is TGTGCCAGCAGCGTACGTCTCGGGTACGAGCAGTACTTC. Translation gives CASSVRLGYEQYF. This sequence joins TRBV9 and TRBJ2-7; D call uncertain. Germline values: CDR1 SGDLS, CDR2 YYNGEE. CDR3 length: 13 amino acids. The ends were cut back, 1 base at V and 4 bases at J, with 9 bases in the middle.

The chain joins TRBV6-5 to TRBJ1-4; 7 nucleotides line up with TRBD1. This CDR3 spans 15 amino acids. The V segment lost 6 bases and the J segment 8 bases; nucleotides outside the gene matches: 12. The germline V gene has CDR1 MNHEY and CDR2 SVGAGI. In DNA form, the CDR3 reads TGTGCCAGCAGATCCGCAGGGGGATTAGAAGAAAAACTGTTTTTT. Residues: CASRSAGGLEEKLFF.

The chain couples TRBV3-1 to TRBJ1-1, with D possibly being TRBD1 (6 bases). This CDR3 is 18 amino acids long. Between the trimmed V and J ends, which lost 0 bases and 3 bases, there was a span of 20 bases. CDR1 and CDR2 (germline): LGHDT, YNNKEL (reference sequence). CDR3 nucleotide sequence: TGTGCCAGCAGCCAAGATGGGGTGGGGGCAGGGACGGACACTGAAGCTTTCTTT. Translating it yields CASSQDGVGAGTDTEAFF.

The gene calls are TRBV6-6 and TRBJ1-4; TRBD1 agrees at 9 bases. Germline V gene lookup returns CDR1 MNHNY and CDR2 SVGAGI (reference sequence). The CDR3 extends over 14 amino acids. V was clipped by 6 bases and J by 8 bases; unmatched bases: 7. The CDR3 nucleotides read TGTGCCAGCAGAGAACAGGGGGCGGGGGAAAAACTGTTTTTT. This encodes CASREQGAGEKLFF.

This clonotype has just a few counts. The chain couples TRBV7-2 to TRBJ1-2; no definite D call. Germline lookup yields CDR1 SGHTA and CDR2 FQGNSA. V lost 5 bases, J lost 3 bases, and 13 bases lay in between. This CDR3 spans 14 amino acids. The DNA of the CDR3 is TGTGCCAGCAGCCCAAGCTCCCTTTACTATGGCTACACCTTC. Protein product: CASSPSSLYYGYTF.

The chain links TRBV2 to TRBJ2-1, with D possibly TRBD2 on 5 matching bases. The CDR3 runs 14 residues. V was shortened by 6 bases and J by 2 bases, with 11 bases between the two germline ends. CDR1 and CDR2 from the germline V gene are SNHLY and FYNNEI. The CDR3 bases are TGTGCCAGCAGCGGACTTCGCGCCTACAATGAGCAGTTCTTC. The encoded protein is CASSGLRAYNEQFF.

The chain uses TRBV6-2 or TRBV6-3 and TRBJ1-6; D gene ambiguous. Germline V gene sequence: CDR1 MNHEY, CDR2 SVGEGT. Trimming removed 5 bases from V and 3 bases from J, with 11 bases in between. The CDR3 is 15 amino acids. The CDR3 protein is CASSIGRDYNSPLHF. CDR3 coding DNA: TGTGCCAGCAGTATCGGACGGGACTATAATTCACCCCTCCACTTT.

The chain combines TRBV29-1 with TRBJ2-7, with D perhaps given as TRBD1 or TRBD2 (6 bases each). CDR3 size: 14 residues. Trimming shortened V by 6 bases and J by 2 bases, and 17 bases separated the two germline ends. CDR1 is SQVTM and CDR2 is ANQGSEA in the germline V gene. CDR3 nucleotide sequence: TGCAGCGTAGGGGGGTCCTCAACTCCCTACGAGCAGTACTTC. This sequence encodes CSVGGSSTPYEQYF.

This clonotype has ten or more counts. The chain recombines TRBV7-2 with TRBJ1-5; no firm D call. V shed 2 bases and J shed 4 bases, with 6 bases lying between them. Germline CDR1 reads SGHTA; CDR2 reads FQGNSA. The CDR3 runs 13 residues. The CDR3 here is CASSLTGNQPQHF. CDR3 sequence (DNA): TGTGCCAGCAGCTTAACGGGGAATCAGCCCCAGCATTTT.

The genes are TRBV5-1 and TRBJ1-6; perhaps TRBD1 as D (5 bases). The length of the CDR3 is 15 residues. V was cut by 3 bases and J by 8 bases, with 15 bases left in between. CDR1 and CDR2 from the germline V gene are SGHRS and YFSETQ. The CDR3 reads CASSSSVGRDSPLHF. Here the CDR3 DNA reads TGCGCCAGCAGCTCATCAGTGGGGCGGGATTCACCCCTCCACTTT.

The genes are TRBV7-9 and TRBJ2-5; 7 nucleotides line up with TRBD2. Germline assignment: CDR1 SEHNR and CDR2 FQNEAQ (reference sequence). The CDR3 spans 15 residues. Unmatched junction bases numbered 7, after V lost 1 base and J lost 5 bases. CDR3 in DNA: TGTGCCAGCAGCTTAGGACGGGCTAGCGGCGAGACCCAGTACTTC. This sequence encodes CASSLGRASGETQYF.

The sample holds a few counts of this clonotype. The genes are TRBV5-1 and TRBJ2-1; maybe TRBD1 (5 bases). The CDR3 length is 17 residues. Per the germline V gene, CDR1 is SGHRS and CDR2 is YFSETQ. The ends were cut back, 0 bases at V and 2 bases at J, with 15 bases in the middle. The CDR3 reads CASSLAGHSGPYNEQFF. DNA of the CDR3: TGCGCCAGCAGCTTGGCCGGACACAGTGGCCCCTACAATGAGCAGTTCTTC.

The CDR3: CASSVATGGSYNEQFF. Written as DNA, the CDR3 is TGTGCCAGCAGCGTAGCTACGGGGGGATCCTACAATGAGCAGTTCTTC. The chain recombines TRBV9 with TRBJ2-1, with TRBD2 matching 7 bases. CDR1 is SGDLS, CDR2 YYNGEE, per germline. The CDR3 consists of 16 residues. The V and J ends lost 0 bases and 1 base, in that order; junction bases with no gene match: 4.

This chain connects TRBV7-3 to TRBJ1-1, with D possibly TRBD1 on 5 matching bases. The V end was cut by 6 bases, the J end by 9 bases, with 11 bases between. CDR1 is SGHTA, CDR2 FQGTGA, per germline. CDR3 length: 11 amino acids. CDR3 sequence (DNA): TGTGCCAGCAGACCGGGGGGGAAAGCTTTCTTT. Translated: CASRPGGKAFF.

This clonotype was counted at least ten times. The V gene is TRBV4-2, the J gene TRBJ2-3, with 7 positions matching TRBD1. With 1 base clipped from V and 1 base from J, the junction kept 5 bases outside the gene matches. CDR3 length equals 16 residues. Germline CDR1 LGHNA, CDR2 YNFKEQ. The CDR3 DNA is TGTGCCAGCAGCCAAGTAAGGGACAGCCGCACAGATACGCAGTATTTT. Amino acids: CASSQVRDSRTDTQYF.

This clonotype was observed a few times. DNA of the CDR3: TGCGCCAGCGGGAAGGGACAGGGTCTTCGCACAGATACGCAGTATTTT. It specifies CASGKGQGLRTDTQYF. J is TRBJ2-3 and V is TRBV4-1, with 9 bases that match TRBD1. This CDR3 spans 16 amino acids. The germline gives CDR1 MGHRA, CDR2 YSYEKL. V shed 8 bases and J 1 base; nucleotides not matched to a gene: 10.

The gene calls are TRBV7-2 and TRBJ1-1; no definite D call. Germline V gene data show CDR1 as SGHTA and CDR2 as FQGNSA. This CDR3 is built from 13 residues. The germline V and J ends were trimmed by 2 bases and 6 bases, with 10 bases remaining between them. The CDR3 sequence is CASSLRALAEAFF. The CDR3, as DNA: TGTGCCAGCAGCTTACGGGCCCTGGCTGAAGCTTTCTTT.

CDR3 bases: TGTGCCAGCAGGAATCGCATGAACACCGGGGAGCTGTTTTTT. Translation: CASRNRMNTGELFF. The chain has TRBV5-5 and TRBJ2-2; no clear D gene. The germline V gene encodes CDR1 SGHKS and CDR2 YYEKEE (reference sequence). V gave up 5 bases and J gave up 1 base, with 9 bases separating them. The CDR3 extends over 14 amino acids.

The table lists this clonotype with a few counts. This sequence joins TRBV12-3 or TRBV12-4 and TRBJ2-3; the D call may be TRBD1 or TRBD2 (5 bases each). CDR3 length equals 15 residues. Trimming pared 7 bases from V and 2 bases from J, leaving 16 bases between. The CDR3 region has the DNA TGTGCCAGCACCTCCGAGGGGTTTTCCACAGATACGCAGTATTTT. Its protein is CASTSEGFSTDTQYF.

At least ten counts were recorded for this clonotype. This chain uses TRBV7-2 with TRBJ2-3, with D perhaps TRBD1 (6 bases). The length of the CDR3 is 16 residues. V dropped 1 base and J dropped 0 bases, with 11 bases sitting between them. CDR1 is SGHTA, CDR2 FQGNSA, per germline. The CDR3 protein is CASSLEGVTSTDTQYF. DNA for the CDR3: TGTGCCAGCAGCTTAGAGGGGGTCACTAGCACAGATACGCAGTATTTT.

This clonotype was counted between two and nine times. The chain recombines TRBV27 with TRBJ1-1, with D perhaps matching TRBD1 (6 bases). The CDR3 has 12 residues. V was pared by 3 bases and J by 8 bases, with 10 bases between. Germline V gene sequence: CDR1 MNHEY, CDR2 SMNVEV (reference sequence). CDR3 bases: TGTGCCAGCAGTTTTGAGGGGGGGGAAGCTTTCTTT. The encoded protein is CASSFEGGEAFF.

This chain uses TRBV20-1 with TRBJ1-4, with 7 bases that match TRBD1. CDR3 length: 15 residues. V lost 0 bases and J lost 8; bases outside the gene matches: 9. Germline values: CDR1 DFQATT, CDR2 SNEGSKA (reference sequence). The CDR3 region is CSARDWGTVDEKLFF. CDR3 DNA: TGCAGTGCTAGAGATTGGGGGACAGTGGACGAAAAACTGTTTTTT.

The chain combines TRBV7-2 with TRBJ1-2, with D perhaps matching TRBD1 (5 bases). CDR3 length equals 14 residues. The germline CDR1 and CDR2 sequences are SGHTA and FQGNSA. Trimming stripped 3 bases from V and 6 bases from J, with 14 bases between. The CDR3 loop is CASSFPGGGDGYTF. The DNA for the CDR3 is TGTGCCAGCAGCTTCCCCGGGGGGGGTGATGGCTACACCTTC.

The chain is built from TRBV29-1 and TRBJ2-1; 14 nucleotides line up with TRBD2. V shed 7 bases, J shed 12 bases, and the junction held 17 bases outside the gene matches. Germline V gene data show CDR1 as SQVTM and CDR2 as ANQGSEA. The CDR3 runs to 16 residues. The CDR3: CSAGGTGTSGGRGQFF. CDR3 in DNA: TGCAGCGCCGGGGGGACCGGGACTAGCGGGGGCCGGGGGCAGTTCTTC.

There are a few counts of this clonotype. The chain combines TRBV6-5 with TRBJ2-6; 7 positions agree with TRBD1. J was trimmed by 2 bases and V by 5 bases; bases with no gene match: 6. CDR3 size: 16 residues. Germline V lookup: CDR1 MNHEY, CDR2 SVGAGI. CDR3 nucleotides: TGTGCCAGCAGTATCGACAGGGTACCTGGGGCCAACGTCCTGACTTTC. Residues: CASSIDRVPGANVLTF.

V gene TRBV7-9 combines with J gene TRBJ1-4; TRBD1 matches 9 bases. The J segment lost 8 bases and the V segment lost 5 bases, leaving 12 bases of the junction unmatched. The CDR3 totals 16 residues. Per germline, CDR1 SEHNR and CDR2 FQNEAQ (reference sequence). CDR3 in DNA: TGTGCCAGCAGCAGAGTACCGGGACAGGGAGAAGAAAAACTGTTTTTT. It is translated as CASSRVPGQGEEKLFF.

The chain recombines TRBV3-1 with TRBJ1-4, with no clear D. Germline assignment: CDR1 LGHDT and CDR2 YNNKEL (reference sequence). V shed 4 bases and J shed 5 bases, with 11 bases lying between them. The CDR3 has 14 amino acids. As DNA, the CDR3 is TGTGCCAGCAGCCCCCGGGCTTACAATGAAAAACTGTTTTTT. It codes for CASSPRAYNEKLFF.

The rearrangement joins TRBV6-1 to TRBJ2-2; maybe TRBD1 (5 bases). Germline assignment: CDR1 MNHNS and CDR2 SASEGT. The CDR3 is made up of 15 amino acids. Trimming left V 7 bases short and J 2 bases short, with 14 bases between. The CDR3 coding sequence is TGTGCCAGCACCCTCCTTCAGGGAAACACCGGGGAGCTGTTTTTT. This gives the protein CASTLLQGNTGELFF.

This clonotype was seen a few times. The rearrangement links TRBV4-3 to TRBJ2-5; D gene uncertain. Germline V gene lookup returns CDR1 LGHNA and CDR2 YSLEER. V was trimmed by 0 bases and J by 0 bases, leaving 14 bases between them. This CDR3 region has 17 residues. CDR3 nucleotides: TGCGCCAGCAGCCAAGATCTTTCGGCAGCGTACCAAGAGACCCAGTACTTC. Translation: CASSQDLSAAYQETQYF.

This clonotype has a handful of counts. CDR3 coding DNA: TGTGCCAGCAGCCTCACCGCGGCAGTACCGACCTTC. Its protein product is CASSLTAAVPTF. The rearrangement uses TRBV14 and TRBJ1-2; D is unclear. This CDR3 spans 12 amino acids. CDR1 and CDR2 (germline): SGHDN, FVKESK. The ends were cut back, 4 bases at V and 14 bases at J, with 17 bases in the middle.

This clonotype was seen a few times. V is TRBV29-1 and J is TRBJ1-2, with D possibly being TRBD1 (6 bases). The CDR3 loop spans 12 amino acids. Germline lookup yields CDR1 SQVTM and CDR2 ANQGSEA. Trimming stripped 8 bases from V and 4 bases from J, with 14 bases between. The CDR3 DNA is TGCAGCTCCGAGGGGGGTAGCTATGGCTACACCTTC. Amino acid sequence: CSSEGGSYGYTF.